Listed below are T cell receptor beta chains from one sample, sequenced in a study of shared T cell receptors in the human thymus. Clones were sequenced by immunoSEQ multiplex PCR, and TCRdb holds only the in-frame ones, with some missing. The table lists approximately 400,000 clones, 95% of them singletons. The material sequenced was thymocytes. Receptors were obtained from a human donor. The CDR3 runs from the conserved cysteine through the conserved F or W. Fields, in order: CDR3 length, J gene, V gene, CDR3 protein.

17	TRBJ2-3	TRBV15	CATSQIHAAASTDTQYF
15	TRBJ1-3	TRBV4-1	CASSQRGPNGNTIYF
12	TRBJ2-1	TRBV7-9	CASSRGGNEQFF
18	TRBJ2-5	TRBV14	CASSQERRVAGLKETQYF
18	TRBJ2-7	TRBV28	CASSSPFGTSGMSNEQYF
16	TRBJ2-1	TRBV7-9	CASPKGLAGGNNEQFF
16	TRBJ2-1	TRBV28	CASSRGDHTSYNEQFF
18	TRBJ2-1	TRBV4-2	CASSQDQKGECPYNEQFF
15	TRBJ1-2	TRBV6-4	CASSELGQGAYGYTF
16	TRBJ2-1	TRBV2	CASSDLAGSSYNEQFF
15	TRBJ2-1	TRBV19	CASSPRDRHYNEQFF
15	TRBJ2-2	TRBV5-4	CASSLATGDTGELFF
15	TRBJ1-4	TRBV6-6	CASSYWGGVNEKLFF
15	TRBJ1-5	TRBV27	CASSLSAGVNQPQHF
19	TRBJ2-3	TRBV5-1	CASSLSRTSGSASTDTQYF
14	TRBJ2-1	TRBV7-6	CASSLRTTVREQFF
15	TRBJ2-7	TRBV7-2	CASSLYSGSRYEQYF
17	TRBJ2-1	TRBV6-4	CASSDPRHIGSYNEQFF
17	TRBJ2-5	TRBV28	CASGSVGLAVIQETQYF
16	TRBJ2-7	TRBV10-3	CAISECPGRFSYEQYF
13	TRBJ1-2	TRBV5-5	CASSSTGLGGYTF
16	TRBJ1-2	TRBV28	CASTQSIWDAAYGYTF
18	TRBJ2-3	TRBV4-1	CASSPYHQGSMGTDTQYF
17	TRBJ2-1	TRBV7-3	CASSLTTGTSSYNEQFF
12	TRBJ1-5	TRBV28	CASTLNNQPQHF